These 11 T cell receptor beta chains share one sample of origin, sequenced in a study of shared clonotypes between healthy human individuals. Naive CD8 isolation took CD45RO-negative cells positively selected for CCR7 and excluded terminally differentiated effector memory CD45RA+ cells. Sequencing used immunoSEQ multiplex PCR; TCRdb keeps in-frame clones, though not all of them. The top ten hold around 0.097% of the sample, which has roughly 550,000 clones, around 95% seen once. Sample: naive CD8+ T cells sorted from blood. The receptor set was obtained from a woman aged 30 to 39 in good health.

Note on this clone: At one end the junction does not follow the germline gene, possibly because of a read error. The rearrangement links TRBV5-1 to TRBJ1-1; D ambiguous. CDR1 SGHRS and CDR2 YFSETQ come from the germline V gene. The CDR3 extends over 14 amino acids. CDR3 protein: CASSLEVLKTEAFF. The CDR3, as DNA: TGCGCCAGCAGCTTGGAGGTGCTGAAGACTGAAGCTTTCTTT. The full variable domain, its missing parts supplied by reference TRBV5-1 and TRBJ1-1, is KAGVTQTPRYLIKTRGQQVTLSCSPISGHRSVSWYQQTPGQGLQFLFEYFSETQRNKGNFPGRFSGRQFSNSRSEMNVSTLELGDSALYLCASSLEVLKTEAFFGQGTRLTVV.

The chain uses TRBV2 and TRBJ2-7; D gene unclear. This CDR3 spans 13 amino acids. V was pared by 6 bases and J by 2 bases, with 11 bases between. Germline-derived CDR1 and CDR2 are SNHLY and FYNNEI. CDR3 nucleotide sequence: TGTGCCAGCAGCGAGACTGTGACCTACGAGCAGTACTTC. Protein product: CASSETVTYEQYF.

A note on this clone: Other DNA variants within this sample encode the same CDR3. CDR3: CASSLDRDYEQYF. As DNA, the CDR3 is TGTGCCAGCAGCCTTGACAGGGACTACGAGCAGTACTTC. The rearrangement joins TRBV11-2 to TRBJ2-7; TRBD1 matches at 7 bases. The CDR3 length is 13 residues. Germline CDR1 and CDR2: SGHAT and FQNNGV. V shed 5 bases and J 3 bases; nucleotides not matched to a gene: 4. The full variable domain, its missing parts supplied by reference TRBV11-2 and TRBJ2-7, is EAGVAQSPRYKIIEKRQSVAFWCNPISGHATLYWYQQILGQGPKLLIQFQNNGVVDDSQLPKDRFSAERLKGVDSTLKIQPAKLEDSAVYLCASSLDRDYEQYFGPGTRLTVT.

The genes are TRBV6-5 and TRBJ2-1; possible D gene TRBD2, 6 bases. The CDR3 sequence is 14 residues long. CDR1 is MNHEY, CDR2 SVGAGI, per germline. The V end lost 5 bases, the J end lost 8 bases, and 16 bases lay between the germline ends. The CDR3 region has the DNA TGTGCCAGCAGTGGGACGGGACTTTTCGATGAGCAGTTCTTC. It encodes CASSGTGLFDEQFF.

The CDR3 here is CASSHRQGGYEQYF. CDR3 DNA sequence: TGTGCCAGCAGTCACCGACAGGGAGGGTACGAGCAGTACTTC. This chain connects TRBV28 to TRBJ2-7; D tentatively fits TRBD1 or TRBD2 (7 bases each). CDR1 MDHEN and CDR2 SYDVKM come from the germline V gene. V was pared by 5 bases and J by 4 bases, with 15 bases between. This CDR3 spans 14 amino acids.

This chain uses TRBV2 with TRBJ1-3; weak D call: TRBD1 (6 bases). The germline gives CDR1 SNHLY, CDR2 FYNNEI. The CDR3 covers 16 residues. V lost 7 bases to trimming and J lost 0 bases, with 16 bases between them. The CDR3 bases are TGTGCCAGCATAACCTCCAGGGGAGTCTCTGGAAACACCATATATTTT. Its protein product is CASITSRGVSGNTIYF. Using reference TRBV2 and TRBJ1-3 for the parts outside the CDR3, the full variable domain is EPEVTQTPSHQVTQMGQEVILRCVPISNHLYFYWYRQILGQKVEFLVSFYNNEISEKSEIFDDQFSVERPDGSNFTLKIRSTKLEDSAMYFCASITSRGVSGNTIYFGEGSWLTVV.

The V and J genes are TRBV5-6 and TRBJ2-1; D might be TRBD1 or TRBD2, each matching 5 bases. Germline CDR1 SGHDT, CDR2 YYEEEE. This CDR3 contains 18 residues. V was pared by 0 bases and J by 0 bases, with 16 bases between. In DNA form, the CDR3 reads TGTGCCAGCAGCTTGGAGGGCGGGCAGGGTAACTCCTACAATGAGCAGTTCTTC. Protein sequence: CASSLEGGQGNSYNEQFF.

The rearrangement joins TRBV28 to TRBJ1-5; the D is unclear. The ends were cut back, 7 bases at V and 2 bases at J, with 24 bases in the middle. Germline lookup yields CDR1 MDHEN and CDR2 SYDVKM. There are 18 residues in the CDR3. The CDR3 region is CASTSTRPSPWGNQPQHF. Here the CDR3 DNA reads TGTGCCAGCACCTCAACCCGCCCGAGCCCGTGGGGCAATCAGCCCCAGCATTTT.

This clone was seen a single time. This CDR3 is also generated by other DNA sequences in the sample. The chain is built from TRBV10-3 and TRBJ2-2, with TRBD2 matching 8 bases. CDR3 length equals 13 residues. The germline V gene encodes CDR1 ENHRY and CDR2 SYGVKD. The CDR3 is CASLAGNTGELFF. As DNA, the CDR3 is TGTGCGAGTCTAGCGGGCAACACCGGGGAGCTGTTTTTT.

The CDR3: CASSTQPGRQETQYF. In DNA, the CDR3 is TGTGCCAGCAGTACCCAACCCGGGAGGCAAGAGACCCAGTACTTC. This chain connects TRBV27 to TRBJ2-5; 7 bases line up with TRBD2. This CDR3 comprises 15 residues. Looked up from germline, CDR1 is MNHEY and CDR2 is SMNVEV (reference sequence). Trimming took 5 bases from V and 2 from J; bases not matched to a gene: 8.

The CDR3 here is CASSGFGSTDTQYF. For the CDR3, the DNA is TGTGCCAGCAGCGGTTTTGGCAGCACAGATACGCAGTATTTT. This sequence joins TRBV5-4 and TRBJ2-3; D gene ambiguous. The germline V and J ends were trimmed by 4 bases and 0 bases, with 9 bases remaining between them. Germline V gene data show CDR1 as SGHNT and CDR2 as YYREEE (reference sequence). The CDR3 contains 14 residues.